This TCR beta chain came from a study of post-analysis software for immune sequencing data. Overall study findings and caveats: Controls had lower frequencies than patients of 4 or 5 TRBV segments, which included TRBV5-6, TRBV5-1 and TRBV20-1.

As to this clonotype: Its target is not known.

Presence of unique molecular identifiers characterized the TCR beta cDNA libraries. TCRdb reprocessed the PCR reads via MiXCR and lists one record per CDR3 protein. Of 350,000 to 450,000 distinct CDR3 sequences in the sample, over 30% were seen once. Losses at the gene ends were 5 bases for V and 4 bases for J; bases not matched to a gene: 0. The CDR3 is 12 residues long. The rearrangement uses TRBV12-3 or TRBV12-4 and TRBJ1-1; 8 bases agree with TRBD1. The sequence was obtained from a girl aged 2 to 9 with multiple sclerosis. The material sequenced was blood. CDR3 DNA sequence: TGTGCCAGCAGTGACAGGGGCACTGAAGCTTTCTTT. It is translated as CASSDRGTEAFF.